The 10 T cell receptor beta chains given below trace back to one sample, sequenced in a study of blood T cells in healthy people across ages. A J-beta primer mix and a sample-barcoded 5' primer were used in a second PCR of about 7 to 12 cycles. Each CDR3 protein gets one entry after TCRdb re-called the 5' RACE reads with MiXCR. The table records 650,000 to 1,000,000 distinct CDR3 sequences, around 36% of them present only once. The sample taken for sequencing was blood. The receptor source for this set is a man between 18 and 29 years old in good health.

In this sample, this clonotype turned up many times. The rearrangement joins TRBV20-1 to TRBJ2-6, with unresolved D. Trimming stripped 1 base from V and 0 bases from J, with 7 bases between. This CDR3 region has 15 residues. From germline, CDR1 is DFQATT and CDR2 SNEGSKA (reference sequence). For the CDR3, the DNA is TGCAGTGCTAGAGGTCAAGCCTCTGGGGCCAACGTCCTGACTTTC. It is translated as CSARGQASGANVLTF.

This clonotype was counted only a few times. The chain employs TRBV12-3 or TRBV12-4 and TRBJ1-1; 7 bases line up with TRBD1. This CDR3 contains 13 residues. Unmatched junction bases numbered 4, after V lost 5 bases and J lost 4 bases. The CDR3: CASSADRATEAFF. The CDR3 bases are TGTGCCAGCAGTGCCGACAGGGCCACTGAAGCTTTCTTT.

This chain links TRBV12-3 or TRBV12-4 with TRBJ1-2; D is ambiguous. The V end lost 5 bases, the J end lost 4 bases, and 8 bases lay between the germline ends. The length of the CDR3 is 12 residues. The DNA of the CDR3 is TGTGCCAGCAGTCCGGCCTTCTATGGCTACACCTTC. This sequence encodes CASSPAFYGYTF.

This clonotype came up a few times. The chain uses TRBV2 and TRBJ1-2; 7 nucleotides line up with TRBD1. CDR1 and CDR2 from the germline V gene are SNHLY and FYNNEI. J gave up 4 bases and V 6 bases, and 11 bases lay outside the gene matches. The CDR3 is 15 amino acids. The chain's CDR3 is CASRYPGQRVYGYTF. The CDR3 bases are TGTGCCAGCAGATATCCGGGACAGCGGGTCTATGGCTACACCTTC. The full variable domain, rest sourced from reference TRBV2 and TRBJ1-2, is EPEVTQTPSHQVTQMGQEVILRCVPISNHLYFYWYRQILGQKVEFLVSFYNNEISEKSEIFDDQFSVERPDGSNFTLKIRSTKLEDSAMYFCASRYPGQRVYGYTFGSGTRLTVV.

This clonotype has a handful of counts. CDR3 protein: CASSFAGVGNTIYF. The CDR3 DNA reads as TGTGCCAGCAGTTTCGCGGGGGTCGGAAACACCATATATTTT. V and J are TRBV12-3 or TRBV12-4 and TRBJ1-3, with TRBD1 as a possible D gene (5 bases). The CDR3 covers 14 residues. Trimming left V 3 bases short and J 4 bases short, with 10 bases between.

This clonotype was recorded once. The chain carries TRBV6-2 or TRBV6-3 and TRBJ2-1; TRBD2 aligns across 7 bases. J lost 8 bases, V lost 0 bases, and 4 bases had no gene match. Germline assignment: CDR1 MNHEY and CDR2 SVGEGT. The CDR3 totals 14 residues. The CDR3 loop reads CASSYSTSRHEQFF. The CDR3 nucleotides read TGTGCCAGCAGTTACTCGACTAGCCGACATGAGCAGTTCTTC.

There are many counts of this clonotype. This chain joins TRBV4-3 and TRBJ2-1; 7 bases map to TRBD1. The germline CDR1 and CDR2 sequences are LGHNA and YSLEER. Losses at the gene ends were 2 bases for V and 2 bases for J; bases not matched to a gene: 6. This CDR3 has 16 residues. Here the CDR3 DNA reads TGCGCCAGCAGCCAACGGCCGGGACAGACCTACAATGAGCAGTTCTTC. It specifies CASSQRPGQTYNEQFF.

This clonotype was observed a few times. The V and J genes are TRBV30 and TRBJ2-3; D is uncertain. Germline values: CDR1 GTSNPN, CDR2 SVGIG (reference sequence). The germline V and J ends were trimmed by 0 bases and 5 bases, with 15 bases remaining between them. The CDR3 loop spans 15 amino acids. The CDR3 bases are TGTGCCTGGAGTGTACCCCGGCAGCTGGGAGATACGCAGTATTTT. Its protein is CAWSVPRQLGDTQYF.

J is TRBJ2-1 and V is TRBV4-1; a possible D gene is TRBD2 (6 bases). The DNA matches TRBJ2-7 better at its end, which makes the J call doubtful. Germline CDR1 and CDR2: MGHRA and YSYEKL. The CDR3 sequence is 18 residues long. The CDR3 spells CASSPKVPRGISYNEQYF. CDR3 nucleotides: TGCGCCAGCAGCCCCAAGGTACCTCGGGGGATCTCCTACAATGAGCAGTACTTC.

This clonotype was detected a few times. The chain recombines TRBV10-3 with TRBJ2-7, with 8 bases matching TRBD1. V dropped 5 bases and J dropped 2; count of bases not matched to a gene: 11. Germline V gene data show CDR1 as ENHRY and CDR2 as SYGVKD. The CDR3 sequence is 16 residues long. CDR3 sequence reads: CAISINRGDAPYEQYF. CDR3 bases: TGTGCCATCAGTATAAACAGGGGGGATGCCCCCTACGAGCAGTACTTC.